This T cell receptor (beta chain) was sequenced during a study of shared clonotypes between healthy human individuals (dated by TCRdb to 2018 to 2020). Context from the whole study: The cohort included three men and a couple of women between 18 and 49 years of age. To increase sequencing depth and limit assay-specific biases, different laboratories used diverse techniques to prepare libraries and sequence TCR repertoires. Blood TCR repertoires of 5 or 6 healthy adults were deeply sequenced to estimate repertoire size and the extent of clonotype sharing between individuals. Each donor's leukapheresis produced roughly between about 0.9 and 9.5 billion PBMCs. For each donor, three plates each were used for CD4 naive and CD4 memory, two plates were used for CD8 naive, and one plate was used for CD8 memory.

About this clone itself: Its target antigen remains unknown. No qualities accompany the bases; no much larger clone lies one base away.

The full study reports these points: Rarefaction of sorted-subset datasets indicated incomplete sequencing despite the large sequencing depth. When a handful of donors were compared, the shared fraction of clonotypes was around 5.1% for naive CD4, 3.5% to 4% for naive CD8, 2% to 2.5% for memory CD4, and about 0.36% for memory CD8. Sampling was restricted to blood, and TCR repertoires in tissues likely differ from the TCR repertoires found in blood. Pairwise subsampling indicated that sequencing depth was expected to affect the degree of clonotype sharing among donors. Estimated clonotype richness was generally larger for naive than for memory subsets. The small number of donors limited the genetic and exposure-history diversity represented. Compared with non-shared clonotypes, the clonotypes found in all four sorted-subset donors had higher generation probabilities.

Using the deep immunoSEQ assay, multiplex PCR amplified TCR CDR3 regions from genomic DNA. Extracted genomic DNA from each cell subset was distributed evenly across all wells of several immunoSEQ 96-well plates, and each plate was treated as a replicate. For sorted subsets, around 200 ng genomic DNA, equal to some 28,000 T cell genomes, was loaded into each replicate PCR. Purified libraries were quantified with a Qubit 3.0 fluorometer, sized on a Bioanalyzer 2100, and re-quantified with the KAPA Library Quantification kit. Each immunoSEQ 96-well plate was sequenced on its own single-read 150-cycle Illumina NextSeq 550 flow cell. As for the authors' bioinformatics: Because the immunoSEQ output held only junctional sequences and lacked quality scores, the filtering could not match the filtering applied to full-length reads. To assign V/J genes and CDR3, sequences were annotated using PyIR, a Python wrapper for IgBLAST v1.9, with IMGT germline references. Reads were removed for weak V/J assignments (E-value above 1e-6), missing CDR3, stop codons, out-of-frame junctions, or ambiguous translated residues. V3J clonotypes were defined by identical inferred V gene, J gene, and CDR3 amino acid sequence. The percentage overlap between two repertoires was calculated by dividing the number of shared unique clonotypes by the size of the smaller repertoire. Repertoire richness was assessed with RTK rarefaction, the Chao1 estimator, and Recon v2.1 estimates of unobserved clonotypes. Generation probabilities were computed with OLGA for all TCRbeta clonotypes obtained by the gDNA method from several donors. The immuneACCESS repertoire file appears here via TCRdb, limited to in-frame rearrangements. These files lack a portion of the clones; in checked studies, under half of the deficit traces to unresolved V genes, and the cause of the others is not known. The V and J calls and clone size come from that table; D and trimming were worked out from the DNA. Present in this sample are millions of clones, approximately 90% of which were seen just once. Over 0.12% of the sample comes from the top ten.

The CDR3 starts with the cysteine, ends with the phenylalanine, and has 16 residues. The entry retains the CDR3 DNA only, 48 bases that are in frame from base 1. The germline V gene provides CDR1 MDHEN and CDR2 SYDVKM. Trimmed from V: 3 bases; trimmed from J: 4 bases; junction bases lacking a gene match: 3. Healthy HIV-negative adults with no recently reported acute infections or vaccinations were included as donors. All donors were Caucasian adults living in Nashville, Tennessee, USA. CD4+ T cells were enriched by magnetic negative selection; naive cells were then positively selected on CD45RA, and the negative fraction formed the memory subset. Blood was obtained by leukapheresis, after which PBMCs were separated by Ficoll-Histopaque density gradient centrifugation and cryopreserved in liquid nitrogen vapor phase. Purity and quantity of every magnetically sorted T cell population were checked by analytical flow cytometry. From each sorted fraction, genomic DNA was isolated and quantified by UV absorbance on a Nanodrop 2000c.

The TCR originated in a young man in good health. Rearrangement joined TRBV28 to TRBJ2-1, and 13 junction bases match TRBD2. The material sequenced was naive CD4+ T cells sorted from blood. This specimen's cell subset or site label, per the study, means: CD45RA+ positively selected. The CDR3 has the sequence CASSFGTSGKYNEQFF. In nucleotide form, the sequence is TGTGCCAGCAGTTTCGGGACTAGCGGGAAGTACAATGAGCAGTTCTTC.